Presented here are 13 T cell receptor beta chains from one specimen sequenced in a study of vaccination and CD4 T cells after COVID-19 (dated by TCRdb to the early 2020s). No cognate antigen is known for these TCRs. Libraries were prepared through PCR. TCRdb records Illumina iSeq 100 as the sequencer. TCR sequencing of DNA from cultured CD4+ T cells used the Oncomine TCR Beta short-read assay at the Johns Hopkins FTIC core. TCRdb took the public reads, trimmed them with fastp at Q25, ran MiXCR for clone calling and kept in-frame beta chains. Rows matching on CDR3 protein sequence are summarized as one entry with the most common DNA and genes. The sample data list roughly 20,000 distinct CDR3 sequences, and about 42% of these were observed just once. The ten biggest clones cover approximately 26% of the sample. Reading the label with the study, this specimen's treatment or condition is: roughly ten-day PBMC culture with coronavirus spike peptide pools or control peptides (ViraFEST assay).

The source material was CD4+ T cells from blood, cultured in vitro, sampled before SARS-CoV-2 vaccination. All receptors derive from a human donor who received a COVID-19 vaccine.

There are a few counts of this clonotype. The J gene is TRBJ2-7, the V gene TRBV5-1, with no clear D. The CDR3 is 10 amino acids. Trimming pared 9 bases from V and 7 bases from J, leaving 11 bases between. Germline values: CDR1 SGHRS, CDR2 YFSETQ. The CDR3 DNA sequence: TGCGCCAAGAATTTGCGGGAGCAGTACTTC. This sequence encodes CAKNLREQYF.

This clonotype appeared a few times. The chain employs TRBV18 and TRBJ2-7; perhaps TRBD2 as D (6 bases). Trimming removed 2 bases from V and 2 bases from J, with 13 bases in between. This CDR3 contains 15 residues. Germline loops: CDR1 KGHSH, CDR2 LQKENI. Here the CDR3 reads CASSPTGTSAYEQYF. The CDR3 DNA follows: TGTGCCAGCTCACCAACCGGGACTTCGGCCTACGAGCAGTACTTC.

This chain joins TRBV5-1 and TRBJ2-5; D perhaps matches TRBD2 (7 bases). Germline CDR1 is SGHRS and CDR2 is YFSETQ. The CDR3 has 14 amino acids. Trimming stripped 4 bases from V and 3 bases from J, with 13 bases between. The CDR3 DNA sequence: TGCGCCAGCAGCCCTAGGGGGGGAGAAGAGACCCAGTACTTC. As protein: CASSPRGGEETQYF.

This clonotype was seen only a few times. The chain uses TRBV6-2 or TRBV6-3 and TRBJ1-2; D remains ambiguous. Germline loops: CDR1 MNHEY, CDR2 SVGEGT. Deletions cut 7 bases from V and 4 bases from J, with 16 bases between. This CDR3 is 14 amino acids long. CDR3 nucleotides: TGTGCCAGCACCCACACACGTGGGATCTATGGCTACACCTTC. Encoded protein: CASTHTRGIYGYTF.

This clonotype was seen only a few times. This chain connects TRBV6-1 to TRBJ1-1; D may be TRBD1 (5 bases). V was pared by 6 bases and J by 1 base, with 12 bases between. Germline V gene lookup returns CDR1 MNHNS and CDR2 SASEGT. The CDR3 spans 14 residues. The CDR3 DNA is TGTGCCAGCAGGGCTTCCGGGGGGAACACTGAAGCTTTCTTT. Translating it yields CASRASGGNTEAFF.

The genes are TRBV20-1 and TRBJ2-5; D is ambiguous. Germline assignment: CDR1 DFQATT and CDR2 SNEGSKA (reference sequence). V lost 5 bases, J lost 3 bases, and 4 bases lay in between. The CDR3 runs 10 residues. The chain's CDR3 is CSAAEETQYF. CDR3 DNA: TGCAGTGCTGCTGAAGAGACCCAGTACTTC.

There are a few counts of this clonotype. This sequence joins TRBV30 and TRBJ1-2; 9 bases agree with TRBD1. Losses at the gene ends were 8 bases for V and 8 bases for J; bases not matched to a gene: 9. Germline V lookup: CDR1 GTSNPN, CDR2 SVGIG (reference sequence). CDR3 length equals 12 residues. This CDR3 is CAGGTGGRGYTF. The CDR3 DNA is TGTGCCGGGGGAACAGGGGGCCGGGGCTACACCTTC.

This clonotype was observed a few times. This chain joins TRBV5-1 and TRBJ1-1; no firm D call. The CDR3 loop spans 13 amino acids. V was trimmed by 0 bases and J by 4 bases, leaving 7 bases between them. Germline V lookup: CDR1 SGHRS, CDR2 YFSETQ. CDR3 in amino acids: CASSLGVGTEAFF. CDR3 nucleotide sequence: TGCGCCAGCAGCTTGGGGGTGGGCACTGAAGCTTTCTTT.

This clonotype has just a few counts. This chain joins TRBV28 and TRBJ1-5; D may be TRBD1 (5 bases). Trimming removed 4 bases from V and 6 bases from J, with 13 bases in between. Per germline, CDR1 MDHEN and CDR2 SYDVKM. The CDR3 covers 14 residues. CDR3 bases: TGTGCCAGCAGTTACCCCGGGACCACTCAGCCCCAGCATTTT. This encodes CASSYPGTTQPQHF.

This chain joins TRBV7-3 and TRBJ1-3; D may be TRBD1 (5 bases). The V and J ends lost 0 bases and 0 bases respectively, with 6 bases between them. The CDR3 extends over 15 amino acids. Per the germline V gene, CDR1 is SGHTA and CDR2 is FQGTGA. The CDR3 sequence is CASSLTGDSGNTIYF. The CDR3 nucleotides read TGTGCCAGCAGCTTAACGGGGGACTCTGGAAACACCATATATTTT.

This chain uses TRBV11-3 with TRBJ2-2; possibly TRBD2 for D (5 bases). This CDR3 is built from 13 residues. Germline V gene lookup returns CDR1 SGHNT and CDR2 YENEEA. V was cut by 3 bases and J by 6 bases, with 8 bases left in between. The CDR3 sequence is CASSLEAAGELFF. The CDR3 DNA reads as TGTGCCAGCAGCTTGGAGGCGGCCGGGGAGCTGTTTTTT.

This clonotype has only a few counts. Sequence at one end of the junction differs from germline and may be a read error. CDR3 DNA: TGTGCCAGCCGTGAGGACAGGCCCTATAATTCACCCCTCCACTTT. This codes for CASREDRPYNSPLHF. This sequence joins TRBV25-1 and TRBJ1-6; 7 bases map to TRBD1. The CDR3 is 15 amino acids. The germline CDR1 and CDR2 sequences are MGHDK and SYGVNS.

This clonotype was seen just once. The V and J genes are TRBV10-2 and TRBJ2-2; 7 positions match TRBD2. Trimming took 8 bases from V and 0 from J; bases not matched to a gene: 3. Germline CDR1 reads WSHSY; CDR2 reads SAAADI. The CDR3 covers 14 residues. The CDR3 here is CASGTNPNTGELFF. DNA for the CDR3: TGCGCCAGCGGGACTAACCCGAACACCGGGGAGCTGTTTTTT.